Given below is one T cell receptor (beta chain) in context. TCRdb re-called the RT-PCR reads through MiXCR, storing one row per CDR3 protein. The sample lists 550,000 to 750,000 distinct CDR3 sequences, approximately 15% seen once, with 3.6% in the top ten. CDR3 length: 14 residues. V shed 5 bases and J shed 2 bases, with 12 bases lying between them. From germline, CDR1 is MNHEY and CDR2 SVGAGI. The origin of this receptor is a female donor in good health, serving as a healthy control. The genes are TRBV6-5 and TRBJ1-1; D call uncertain. Material: memory CD4+ T cells from blood. This chain's CDR3 is CASSRAARNTEAFF. The CDR3 DNA sequence: TGTGCCAGCAGTCGAGCAGCGAGAAACACTGAAGCTTTCTTT.